This TCR beta chain was sequenced in a study of T cell responses to AZD1222 COVID-19 vaccine. In regard to this clone: What it recognizes is unknown.

Notes on the study in general: Only a handful of AZD1222 recipients, roughly 6 in all, had baseline seropositivity.

The data were produced by immunoSEQ multiplex PCR, yet TCRdb's version contains in-frame clones alone and is incomplete. The repertoire has about 170,000 clones, 90% of them found once; the top ten carry roughly 1.6%. The receptor was isolated from an adult in good health. The material sequenced was peripheral blood, taken on day 0 of AZD1222 vaccination.

CDR3 protein: CASSAYTEAFF. The CDR3 bases are TGTGCCAGCAGTGCCTACACTGAAGCTTTCTTT. The chain is built from TRBV2 and TRBJ1-1; D is undetermined. Germline loops: CDR1 SNHLY, CDR2 FYNNEI. This CDR3 is built from 11 residues. V was clipped by 4 bases and J by 3 bases, with 3 bases between them. Complete variable domain (other parts from reference TRBV2 and TRBJ1-1): EPEVTQTPSHQVTQMGQEVILRCVPISNHLYFYWYRQILGQKVEFLVSFYNNEISEKSEIFDDQFSVERPDGSNFTLKIRSTKLEDSAMYFCASSAYTEAFFGQGTRLTVV.